This section outlines one T cell receptor beta chain sequence together with its context. What it binds is unknown. Just one base apart from a much larger clone, this may be a read error. The record originates from a study of CD8 T cells in ankylosing spondylitis. The study, taken as a whole, reports: Within matched ankylosing spondylitis synovial fluid, disease-linked clones were reportedly significantly enriched. Made up of eight highly homologous variants, a TCR beta motif appeared characteristic of ankylosing spondylitis blood. CD8+ disease-linked clones were present at relatively low frequencies in blood.

Construction of TCR beta libraries was performed using quantitative 5'-RACE with molecular barcodes. TCRdb recomputed calls from the 5' RACE reads with MiXCR, one row per CDR3 protein. The sample lists 200,000 to 300,000 distinct CDR3 sequences, about 10% seen once, with roughly 2.5% in the top ten. What was sequenced was blood, either unsorted or a sorted T cell fraction (not recorded which). This receptor was obtained from a male donor with ankylosing spondylitis or in good health (not recorded which).

CDR3 coding DNA: TGTGCCTGGAGTCCGCGACAGGGGACTGTCCTCTTC. Translation: CAWSPRQGTVLF. The V and J genes are TRBV30 and TRBJ1-2, with 8 bases identical to TRBD1. CDR3 length: 12 amino acids. Germline assignment: CDR1 GTSNPN and CDR2 SVGIG (reference sequence).